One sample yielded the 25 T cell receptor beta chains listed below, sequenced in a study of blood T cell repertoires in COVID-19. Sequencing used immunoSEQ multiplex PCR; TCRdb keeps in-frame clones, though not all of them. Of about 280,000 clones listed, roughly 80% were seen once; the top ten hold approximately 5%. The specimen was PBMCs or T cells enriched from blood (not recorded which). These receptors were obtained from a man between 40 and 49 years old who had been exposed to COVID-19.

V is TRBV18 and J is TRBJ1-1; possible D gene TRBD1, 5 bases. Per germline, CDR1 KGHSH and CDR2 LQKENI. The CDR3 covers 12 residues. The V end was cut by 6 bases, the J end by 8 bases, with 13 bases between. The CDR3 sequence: CASSRVGGEAFF. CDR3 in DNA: TGTGCCAGCTCCCGGGTCGGGGGAGAAGCTTTCTTT.

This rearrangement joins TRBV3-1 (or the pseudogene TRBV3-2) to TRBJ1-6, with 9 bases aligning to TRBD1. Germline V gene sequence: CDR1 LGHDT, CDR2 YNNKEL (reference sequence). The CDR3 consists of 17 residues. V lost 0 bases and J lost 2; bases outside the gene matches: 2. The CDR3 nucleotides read TGTGCCAGCAGCCAAGAGGACAGGGGAACCTATAATTCACCCCTCCACTTT. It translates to CASSQEDRGTYNSPLHF.

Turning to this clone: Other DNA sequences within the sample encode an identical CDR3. CDR3 in DNA: TGTGCCAGTAAACGGGAGGGCCTTACAGATACGCAGTATTTT. Protein product: CASKREGLTDTQYF. The J gene is TRBJ2-3, the V gene TRBV19, with TRBD2 matching over 8 bases. CDR1 LNHDA and CDR2 SQIVND come from the germline V gene (reference sequence). The CDR3 runs 14 residues. J gave up 3 bases and V 7 bases, and 6 bases lay outside the gene matches.

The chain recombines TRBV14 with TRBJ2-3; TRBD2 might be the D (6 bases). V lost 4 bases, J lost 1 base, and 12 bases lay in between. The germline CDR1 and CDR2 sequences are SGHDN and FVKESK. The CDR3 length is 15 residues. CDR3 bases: TGTGCCAGCAGCCCACGCTCGGGAGGCACAGATACGCAGTATTTT. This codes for CASSPRSGGTDTQYF.

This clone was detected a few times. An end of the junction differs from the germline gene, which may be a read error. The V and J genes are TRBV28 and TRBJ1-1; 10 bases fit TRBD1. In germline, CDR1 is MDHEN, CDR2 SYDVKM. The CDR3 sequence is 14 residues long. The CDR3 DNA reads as TGTGCCAGCAGCGGACAGGGGGTGAACGCTGAAGCTTTCTTT. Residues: CASSGQGVNAEAFF. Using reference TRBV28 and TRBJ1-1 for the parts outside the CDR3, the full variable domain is DVKVTQSSRYLVKRTGEKVFLECVQDMDHENMFWYRQDPGLGLRLIYFSYDVKMKEKGDIPEGYSVSREKKERFSLILESASTNQTSMYLCASSGQGVNAEAFFGQGTRLTVV.

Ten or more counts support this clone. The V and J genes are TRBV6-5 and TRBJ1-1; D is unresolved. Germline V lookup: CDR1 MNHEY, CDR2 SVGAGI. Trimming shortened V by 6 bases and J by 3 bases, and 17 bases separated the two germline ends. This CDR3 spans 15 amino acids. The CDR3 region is CASRSWSEEDTEAFF. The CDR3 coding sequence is TGTGCCAGCAGGTCCTGGTCCGAGGAGGACACTGAAGCTTTCTTT.

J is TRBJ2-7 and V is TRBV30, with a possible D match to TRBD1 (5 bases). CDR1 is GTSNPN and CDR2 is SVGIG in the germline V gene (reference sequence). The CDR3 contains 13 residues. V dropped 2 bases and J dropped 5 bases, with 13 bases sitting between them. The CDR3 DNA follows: TGTGCCTGGAGTACAGACAGTCTCCACGAGCAGTACTTC. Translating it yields CAWSTDSLHEQYF.

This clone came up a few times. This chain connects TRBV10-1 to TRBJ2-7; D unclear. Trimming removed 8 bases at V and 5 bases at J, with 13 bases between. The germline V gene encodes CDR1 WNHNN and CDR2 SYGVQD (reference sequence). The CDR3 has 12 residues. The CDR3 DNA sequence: TGCGCCAGCGGCCCGACCAGCGACGAGCAGTACTTC. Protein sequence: CASGPTSDEQYF.

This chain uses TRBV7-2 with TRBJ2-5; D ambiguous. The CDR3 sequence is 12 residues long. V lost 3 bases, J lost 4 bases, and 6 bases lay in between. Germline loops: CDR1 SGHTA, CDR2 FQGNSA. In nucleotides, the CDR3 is TGTGCCAGCAGCTTTCCTTTAGAGACCCAGTACTTC. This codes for CASSFPLETQYF.

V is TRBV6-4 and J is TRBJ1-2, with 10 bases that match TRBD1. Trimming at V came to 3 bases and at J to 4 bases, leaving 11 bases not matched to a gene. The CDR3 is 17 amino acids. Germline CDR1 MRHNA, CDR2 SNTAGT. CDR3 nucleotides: TGTGCCAGCAGTGAGAAGACAGGGGGCCATCTTTCCTATGGCTACACCTTC. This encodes CASSEKTGGHLSYGYTF.

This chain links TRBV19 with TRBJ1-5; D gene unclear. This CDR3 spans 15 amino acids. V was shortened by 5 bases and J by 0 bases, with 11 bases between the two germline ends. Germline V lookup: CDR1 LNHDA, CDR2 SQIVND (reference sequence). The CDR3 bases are TGTGCCAGTAGTGTAGGGAGAAATAGCAATCAGCCCCAGCATTTT. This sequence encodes CASSVGRNSNQPQHF.

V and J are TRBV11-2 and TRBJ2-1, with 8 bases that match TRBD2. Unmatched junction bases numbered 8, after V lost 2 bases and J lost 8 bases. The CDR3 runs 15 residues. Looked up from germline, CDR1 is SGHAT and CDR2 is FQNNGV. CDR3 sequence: CASSLLIAGTYEQFF. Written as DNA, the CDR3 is TGTGCCAGCAGCTTATTAATAGCGGGGACGTATGAGCAGTTCTTC.

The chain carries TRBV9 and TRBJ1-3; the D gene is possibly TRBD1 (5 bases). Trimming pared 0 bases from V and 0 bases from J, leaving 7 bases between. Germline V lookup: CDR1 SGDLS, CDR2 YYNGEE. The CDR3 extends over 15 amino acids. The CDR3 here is CASSVEGFSGNTIYF. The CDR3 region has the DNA TGTGCCAGCAGCGTAGAGGGGTTCTCTGGAAACACCATATATTTT.

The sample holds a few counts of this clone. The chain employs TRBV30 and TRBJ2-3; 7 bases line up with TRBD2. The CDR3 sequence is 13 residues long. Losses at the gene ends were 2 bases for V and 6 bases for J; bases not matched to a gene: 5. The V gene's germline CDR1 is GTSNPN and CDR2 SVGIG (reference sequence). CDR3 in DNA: TGTGCCTGGAGTCTTGGGGGGGTGGATACGCAGTATTTT. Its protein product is CAWSLGGVDTQYF.

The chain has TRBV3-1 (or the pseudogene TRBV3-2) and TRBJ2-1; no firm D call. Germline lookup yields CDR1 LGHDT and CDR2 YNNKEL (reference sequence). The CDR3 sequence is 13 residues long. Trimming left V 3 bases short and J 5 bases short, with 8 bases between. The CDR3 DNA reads TGTGCCAGCAGCCAGTACGGTGACAATGAGCAGTTCTTC. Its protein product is CASSQYGDNEQFF.

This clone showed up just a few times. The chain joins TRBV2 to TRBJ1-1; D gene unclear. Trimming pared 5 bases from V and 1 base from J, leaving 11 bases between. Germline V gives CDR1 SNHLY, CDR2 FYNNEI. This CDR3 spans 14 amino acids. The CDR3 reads CASSLLSGNTEAFF. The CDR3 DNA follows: TGTGCCAGCAGTCTCTTATCAGGGAACACTGAAGCTTTCTTT.

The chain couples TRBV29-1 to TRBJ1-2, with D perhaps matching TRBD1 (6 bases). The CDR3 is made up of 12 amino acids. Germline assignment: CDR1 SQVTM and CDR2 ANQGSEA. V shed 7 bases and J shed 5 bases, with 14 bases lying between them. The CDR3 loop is CSASDGQYGYTF. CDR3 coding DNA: TGCAGCGCCTCCGACGGACAGTATGGCTACACCTTC.

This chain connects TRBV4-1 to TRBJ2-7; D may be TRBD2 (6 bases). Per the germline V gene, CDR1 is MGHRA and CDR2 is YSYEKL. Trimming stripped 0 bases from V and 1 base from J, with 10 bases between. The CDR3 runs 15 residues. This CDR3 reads CASSQDPGRSYEQYF. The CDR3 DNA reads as TGCGCCAGCAGCCAAGACCCTGGGAGGTCCTACGAGCAGTACTTC.

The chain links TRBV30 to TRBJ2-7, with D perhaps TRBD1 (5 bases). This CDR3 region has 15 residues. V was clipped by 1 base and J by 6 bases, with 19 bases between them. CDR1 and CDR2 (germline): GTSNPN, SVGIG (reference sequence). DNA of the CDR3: TGTGCCTGGAGTGGACAGCAAATCGCGGCTAGCGAGCAGTACTTC. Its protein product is CAWSGQQIAASEQYF.

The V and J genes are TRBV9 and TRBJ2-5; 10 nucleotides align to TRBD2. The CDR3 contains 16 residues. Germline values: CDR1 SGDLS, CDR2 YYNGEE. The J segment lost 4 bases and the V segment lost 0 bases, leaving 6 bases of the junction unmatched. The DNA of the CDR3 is TGTGCCAGCAGCGTAGCTCAAGCGGGAGGGCCAGAGACCCAGTACTTC. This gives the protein CASSVAQAGGPETQYF.

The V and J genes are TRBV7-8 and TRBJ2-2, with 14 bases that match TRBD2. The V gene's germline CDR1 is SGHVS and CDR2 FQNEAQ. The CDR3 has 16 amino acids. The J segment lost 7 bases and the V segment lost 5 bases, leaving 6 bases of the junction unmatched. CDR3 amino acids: CASSRGTSGSLGELFF. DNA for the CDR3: TGTGCCAGCAGCCGAGGGACTAGCGGGAGTCTCGGGGAGCTGTTTTTT.

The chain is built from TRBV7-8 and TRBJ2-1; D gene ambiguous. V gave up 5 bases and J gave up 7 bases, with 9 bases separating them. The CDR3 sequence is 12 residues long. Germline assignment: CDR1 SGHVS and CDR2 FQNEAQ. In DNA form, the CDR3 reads TGTGCCAGCAGCCCCAGGATTAATGAGCAGTTCTTC. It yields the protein CASSPRINEQFF. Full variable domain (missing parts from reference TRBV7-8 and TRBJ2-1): GAGVSQSPRYKVAKRGQDVALRCDPISGHVSLFWYQQALGQGPEFLTYFQNEAQLDKSGLPSDRFFAERPEGSVSTLKIQRTQQEDSAVYLCASSPRINEQFFGPGTRLTVL.

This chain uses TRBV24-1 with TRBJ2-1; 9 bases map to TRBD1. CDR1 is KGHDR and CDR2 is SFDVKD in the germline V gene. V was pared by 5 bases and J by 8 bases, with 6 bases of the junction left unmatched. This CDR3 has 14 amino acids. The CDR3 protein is CATSATGGGHEQFF. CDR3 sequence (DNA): TGTGCCACCAGTGCGACAGGGGGTGGCCATGAGCAGTTCTTC.

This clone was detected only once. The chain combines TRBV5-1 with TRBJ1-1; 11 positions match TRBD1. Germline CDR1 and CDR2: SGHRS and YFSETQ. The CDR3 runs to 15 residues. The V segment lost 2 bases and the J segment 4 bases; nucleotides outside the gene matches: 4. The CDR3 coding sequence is TGCGCCAGCAGCTTCGGACAGGGGGCCGCCACTGAAGCTTTCTTT. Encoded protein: CASSFGQGAATEAFF.

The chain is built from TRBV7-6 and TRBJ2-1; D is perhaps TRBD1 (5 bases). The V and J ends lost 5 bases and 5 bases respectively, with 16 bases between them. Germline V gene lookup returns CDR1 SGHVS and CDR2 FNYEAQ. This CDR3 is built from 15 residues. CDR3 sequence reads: CASSPGAGIDNEQFF. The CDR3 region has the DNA TGTGCCAGCAGCCCTGGGGCAGGCATAGACAATGAGCAGTTCTTC.